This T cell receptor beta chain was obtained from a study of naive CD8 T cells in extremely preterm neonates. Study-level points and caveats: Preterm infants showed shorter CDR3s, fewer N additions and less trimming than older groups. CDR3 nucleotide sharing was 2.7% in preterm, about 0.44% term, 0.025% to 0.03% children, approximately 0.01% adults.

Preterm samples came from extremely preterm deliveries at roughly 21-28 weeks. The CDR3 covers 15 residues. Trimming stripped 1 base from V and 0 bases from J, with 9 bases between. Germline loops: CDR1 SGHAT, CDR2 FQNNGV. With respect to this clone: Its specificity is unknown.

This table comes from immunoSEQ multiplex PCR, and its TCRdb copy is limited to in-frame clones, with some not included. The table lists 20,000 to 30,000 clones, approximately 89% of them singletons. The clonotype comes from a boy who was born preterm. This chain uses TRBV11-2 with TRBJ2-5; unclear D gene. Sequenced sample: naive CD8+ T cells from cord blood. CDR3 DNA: TGTGCCAGCAGCTTAGGAATAAGGTACCAAGAGACCCAGTACTTC. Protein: CASSLGIRYQETQYF. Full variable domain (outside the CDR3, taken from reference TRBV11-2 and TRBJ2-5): EAGVAQSPRYKIIEKRQSVAFWCNPISGHATLYWYQQILGQGPKLLIQFQNNGVVDDSQLPKDRFSAERLKGVDSTLKIQPAKLEDSAVYLCASSLGIRYQETQYFGPGTRLLVL.